Following are 3 T cell receptor beta chains from one sample sequenced in a study of CD4 T cells in relation to SARS-CoV-2 and coronaviruses. These receptors lack a known antigen. TCRdb's copy holds only in-frame clones and misses some; the assay was immunoSEQ multiplex PCR. The sample lists tens of thousands of clones, roughly 73% occurring once. The sample was memory CD4+ T cells from PBMCs, cultured in vitro. Source of these receptors: an adult with COVID-19.

V and J are TRBV10-3 and TRBJ2-2; tentative D call: TRBD1 (6 bases). Germline assignment: CDR1 ENHRY and CDR2 SYGVKD. The CDR3 runs 16 residues. The ends were cut back, 0 bases at V and 1 base at J, with 9 bases in the middle. The chain's CDR3 is CAISESPGQNTGELFF. The CDR3 DNA follows: TGTGCCATCAGTGAGTCTCCGGGACAGAACACCGGGGAGCTGTTTTTT.

The chain combines TRBV18 with TRBJ2-1, with D perhaps matching TRBD2 (6 bases). Per germline, CDR1 KGHSH and CDR2 LQKENI. This CDR3 spans 13 amino acids. Trimming took off 0 bases at V and 6 bases at J, with 6 bases between the two ends. The CDR3 region has the DNA TGTGCCAGCTCACCACCGACTAGCAATGAGCAGTTCTTC. It specifies CASSPPTSNEQFF.

The chain has TRBV20-1 and TRBJ1-2; D possibly corresponds to TRBD1 (6 bases). The V end lost 3 bases, the J end lost 1 base, and 9 bases lay between the germline ends. Germline V gives CDR1 DFQATT, CDR2 SNEGSKA (reference sequence). The CDR3 has 13 amino acids. The chain's CDR3 is CSASQGLNYGYTF. The CDR3 DNA reads as TGCAGTGCTAGTCAGGGGCTTAACTATGGCTACACCTTC.